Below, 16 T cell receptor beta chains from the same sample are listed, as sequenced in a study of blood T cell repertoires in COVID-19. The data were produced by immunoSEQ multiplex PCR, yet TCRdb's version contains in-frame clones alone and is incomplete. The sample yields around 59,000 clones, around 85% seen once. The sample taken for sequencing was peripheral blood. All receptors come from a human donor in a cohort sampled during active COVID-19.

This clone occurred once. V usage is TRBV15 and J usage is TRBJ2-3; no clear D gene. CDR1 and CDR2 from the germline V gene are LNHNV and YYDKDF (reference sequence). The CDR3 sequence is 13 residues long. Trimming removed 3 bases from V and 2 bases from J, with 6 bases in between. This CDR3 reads CATSRGLTDTQYF. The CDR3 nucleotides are TGTGCCACCAGCAGGGGCCTCACAGATACGCAGTATTTT.

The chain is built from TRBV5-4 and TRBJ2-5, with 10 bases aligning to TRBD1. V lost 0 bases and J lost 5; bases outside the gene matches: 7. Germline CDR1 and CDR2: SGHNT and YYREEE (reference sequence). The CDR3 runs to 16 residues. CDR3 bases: TGTGCCAGCAGCTTGGCCGACAGGGGGCGGGAGGAGACCCAGTACTTC. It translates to CASSLADRGREETQYF.

This CDR3 is CASSQMSTGVTGELFF. The CDR3 DNA reads as TGTGCCAGCAGCCAGATGTCGACGGGAGTCACCGGGGAGCTGTTTTTT. The rearrangement links TRBV4-2 to TRBJ2-2; possibly TRBD2 for D (6 bases). The CDR3 has 16 amino acids. Looked up from germline, CDR1 is LGHNA and CDR2 is YNFKEQ. Trimming cost V 3 bases and J 4 bases, with 15 bases left between them.

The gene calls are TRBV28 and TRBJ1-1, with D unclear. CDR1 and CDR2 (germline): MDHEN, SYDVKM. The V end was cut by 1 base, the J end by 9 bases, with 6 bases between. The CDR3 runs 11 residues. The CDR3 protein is CASSLSLQAFF. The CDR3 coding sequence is TGTGCCAGCAGTTTATCTCTCCAAGCTTTCTTT.

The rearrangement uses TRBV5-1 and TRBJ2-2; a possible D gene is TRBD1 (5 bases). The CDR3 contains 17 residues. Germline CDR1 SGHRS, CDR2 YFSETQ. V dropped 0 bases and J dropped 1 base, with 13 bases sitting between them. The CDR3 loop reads CASSLALLGQNTGELFF. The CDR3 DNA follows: TGCGCCAGCAGCTTGGCATTGCTCGGACAGAACACCGGGGAGCTGTTTTTT.

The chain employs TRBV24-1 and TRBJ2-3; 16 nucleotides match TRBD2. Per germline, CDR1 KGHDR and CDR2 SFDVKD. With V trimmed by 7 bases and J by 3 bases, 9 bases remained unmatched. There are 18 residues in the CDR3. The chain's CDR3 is CATSLGLAGGPKTDTQYF. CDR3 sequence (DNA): TGTGCCACCAGCCTGGGACTAGCGGGAGGGCCGAAGACAGATACGCAGTATTTT.

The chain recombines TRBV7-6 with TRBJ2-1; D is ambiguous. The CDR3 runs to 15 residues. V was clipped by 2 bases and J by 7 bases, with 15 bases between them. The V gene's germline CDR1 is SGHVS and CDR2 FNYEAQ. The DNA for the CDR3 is TGTGCCAGCAGCTTAAGCGAACATCGAAGGAATGAGCAGTTCTTC. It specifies CASSLSEHRRNEQFF.

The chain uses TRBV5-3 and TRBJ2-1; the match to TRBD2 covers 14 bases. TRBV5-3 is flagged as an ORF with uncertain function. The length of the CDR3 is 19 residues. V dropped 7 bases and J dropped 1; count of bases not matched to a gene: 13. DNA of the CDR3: TGTGCCAGAGGCAACCCGGGACTAGCGGGAGTTTGGTCCTACAATGAGCAGTTCTTC. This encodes CARGNPGLAGVWSYNEQFF.

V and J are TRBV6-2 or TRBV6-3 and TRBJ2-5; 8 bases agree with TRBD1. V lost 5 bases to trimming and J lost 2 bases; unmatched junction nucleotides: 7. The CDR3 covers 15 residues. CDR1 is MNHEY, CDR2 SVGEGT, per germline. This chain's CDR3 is CASSVGQGLQETQYF. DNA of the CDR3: TGTGCCAGCAGTGTTGGACAGGGCCTACAAGAGACCCAGTACTTC.

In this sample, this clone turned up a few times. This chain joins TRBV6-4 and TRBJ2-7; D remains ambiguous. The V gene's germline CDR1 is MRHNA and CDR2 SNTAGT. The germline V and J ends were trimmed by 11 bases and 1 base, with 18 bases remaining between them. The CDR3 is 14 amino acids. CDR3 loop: CAHCENLRSYEQYF. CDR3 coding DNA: TGTGCCCATTGCGAGAACCTCCGTTCCTACGAGCAGTACTTC.

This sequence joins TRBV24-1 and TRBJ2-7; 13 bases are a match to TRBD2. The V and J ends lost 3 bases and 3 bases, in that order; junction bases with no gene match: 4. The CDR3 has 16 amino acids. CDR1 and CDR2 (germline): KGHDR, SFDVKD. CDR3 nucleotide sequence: TGTGCCACCAGTGATCCCGGGACTAGCGGGATCTACGAGCAGTACTTC. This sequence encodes CATSDPGTSGIYEQYF.

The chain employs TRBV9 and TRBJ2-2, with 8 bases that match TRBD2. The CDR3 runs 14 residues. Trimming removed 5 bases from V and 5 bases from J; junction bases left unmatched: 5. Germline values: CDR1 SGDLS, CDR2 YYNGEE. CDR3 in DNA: TGTGCCAGCAGAGCGGGAGACGGGACCGGGGAGCTGTTTTTT. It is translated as CASRAGDGTGELFF. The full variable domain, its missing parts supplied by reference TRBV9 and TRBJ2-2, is DSGVTQTPKHLITATGQRVTLRCSPRSGDLSVYWYQQSLDQGLQFLIQYYNGEERAKGNILERFSAQQFPDLHSELNLSSLELGDSALYFCASRAGDGTGELFFGEGSRLTVL.

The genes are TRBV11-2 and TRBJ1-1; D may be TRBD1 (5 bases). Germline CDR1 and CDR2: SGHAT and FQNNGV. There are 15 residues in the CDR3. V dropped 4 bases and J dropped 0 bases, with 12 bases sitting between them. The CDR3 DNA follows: TGTGCCAGCAGCTCATATGGGGGGGTGAACACTGAAGCTTTCTTT. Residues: CASSSYGGVNTEAFF.

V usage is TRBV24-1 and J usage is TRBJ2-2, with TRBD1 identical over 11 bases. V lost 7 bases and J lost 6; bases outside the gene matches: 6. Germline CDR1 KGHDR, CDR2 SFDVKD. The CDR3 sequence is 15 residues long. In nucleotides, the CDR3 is TGTGCCACCAGACCGGGACAGGGGGTTGCCGGGGAGCTGTTTTTT. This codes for CATRPGQGVAGELFF.

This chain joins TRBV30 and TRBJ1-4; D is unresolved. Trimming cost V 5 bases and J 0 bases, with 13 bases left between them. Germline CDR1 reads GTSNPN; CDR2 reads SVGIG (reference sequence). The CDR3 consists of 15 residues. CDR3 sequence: CAWSYRPATNEKLFF. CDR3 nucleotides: TGTGCCTGGTCTTATCGCCCGGCAACTAATGAAAAACTGTTTTTT. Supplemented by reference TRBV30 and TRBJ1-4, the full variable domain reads SQTIHQWPATLVQPVGSPLSLECTVEGTSNPNLYWYRQAAGRGLQLLFYSVGIGQISSEVPQNLSASRPQDRQFILSSKKLLLSDSGFYLCAWSYRPATNEKLFFGSGTQLSVL.

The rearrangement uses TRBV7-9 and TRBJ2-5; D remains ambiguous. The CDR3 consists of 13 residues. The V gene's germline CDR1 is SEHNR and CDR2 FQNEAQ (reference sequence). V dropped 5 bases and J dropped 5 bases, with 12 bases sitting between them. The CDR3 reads CASSPRPSETQYF. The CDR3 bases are TGTGCCAGCAGCCCCAGGCCATCGGAGACCCAGTACTTC. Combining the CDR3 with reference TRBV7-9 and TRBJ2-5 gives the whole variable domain DTGVSQNPRHKITKRGQNVTFRCDPISEHNRLYWYRQTLGQGPEFLTYFQNEAQLEKSRLLSDRFSAERPKGSFSTLEIQRTEQGDSAMYLCASSPRPSETQYFGPGTRLLVL.